One sample yielded the 4 T cell receptor beta chains listed below, sequenced in a study of OX40 agonist ivuxolimab in advanced cancers. Clones were read by immunoSEQ multiplex PCR, and TCRdb kept only the in-frame ones, dropping some. The sample lists under 30,000 clones; about three quarters were seen once. Sequenced here: CD4+ or CD8+ T cells sorted from blood, sampled in a trial of the OX40 agonist ivuxolimab. Source of these receptors: an adult with an advanced solid tumor such as melanoma, head and neck, liver or kidney cancer.

The gene calls are TRBV4-2 and TRBJ2-7, with 9 bases that match TRBD2. V lost 0 bases to trimming and J lost 2 bases; unmatched junction nucleotides: 8. The CDR3 contains 17 residues. CDR1 is LGHNA, CDR2 YNFKEQ, per germline. The CDR3 bases are TGTGCCAGCAGCCAAGAAGTTTATAGCGGGGGTACCTACGAGCAGTACTTC. It is translated as CASSQEVYSGGTYEQYF.

V is TRBV19 and J is TRBJ2-7, with D uncertain. The germline gives CDR1 LNHDA, CDR2 SQIVND (reference sequence). CDR3 length: 14 amino acids. V lost 2 bases and J lost 0, with 8 bases in between. CDR3 loop: CASSILPSSYEQYF. The CDR3 DNA reads as TGTGCCAGTAGTATACTTCCGAGCTCCTACGAGCAGTACTTC. Combining the CDR3 with reference TRBV19 and TRBJ2-7 gives the whole variable domain DGGITQSPKYLFRKEGQNVTLSCEQNLNHDAMYWYRQDPGQGLRLIYYSQIVNDFQKGDIAEGYSVSREKKESFPLTVTSAQKNPTAFYLCASSILPSSYEQYFGPGTRLTVT.

The CDR3 nucleotides are TGTGCCAGCAGTTTATTTGAGCCCCCTACCTACGAGCAGTACTTC. This translates into CASSLFEPPTYEQYF. The chain is built from TRBV27 and TRBJ2-7; D call uncertain. This CDR3 is 15 amino acids long. V was clipped by 1 base and J by 2 bases, with 12 bases between them. Germline values: CDR1 MNHEY, CDR2 SMNVEV (reference sequence).

The V gene is TRBV11-1, the J gene TRBJ2-5; D not resolved. Germline V gene lookup returns CDR1 SGHAT and CDR2 FQDESV (reference sequence). The CDR3 is 14 amino acids. V gave up 5 bases and J gave up 1 base, with 11 bases separating them. The chain's CDR3 is CASSPLVPQETQYF. CDR3 bases: TGTGCCAGCAGCCCTTTGGTTCCCCAAGAGACCCAGTACTTC.